The TCR beta chain under discussion was sequenced for a study of response to subunit inactivated influenza vaccine. TCRdb recomputed calls from the RT-PCR reads with MiXCR, one row per CDR3 protein. The table shows roughly 650,000 distinct CDR3 sequences, with around a sixth occurring only once. This clonotype originated in a man in his fifties or sixties who received an inactivated influenza vaccine. The sequencing used PBMCs from blood, collected about 13 days after vaccination.

The CDR3 spells CASSFQVGYADTQYF. CDR3 coding DNA: TGTGCCAGCAGCTTCCAGGTGGGCTACGCAGATACGCAGTATTTT. This chain uses TRBV7-2 with TRBJ2-3; no reliable D call. The V gene lost 3 bases and the J gene lost 4 bases, with 14 bases spanning the gap. The CDR3 is 15 amino acids. Germline V gene sequence: CDR1 SGHTA, CDR2 FQGNSA.